The 13 T cell receptor beta chains below come from one sample, sequenced in a study of blood T cell repertoires in COVID-19. TCRdb's copy holds only in-frame clones and misses some; the assay was immunoSEQ multiplex PCR. The table includes 110,000 or so clones, around 85% detected once. Material: peripheral blood. These receptors all stem from a man between 60 and 75 years old with acute or convalescent COVID-19.

The chain carries TRBV7-6 and TRBJ2-1; a possible D gene is TRBD2 (6 bases). The CDR3 consists of 18 residues. V lost 2 bases and J lost 4, with 21 bases in between. Germline V gene lookup returns CDR1 SGHVS and CDR2 FNYEAQ. CDR3 loop: CASSLRGGGGPVYNEQFF. The CDR3 DNA follows: TGTGCCAGCAGCTTAAGGGGCGGCGGAGGGCCTGTTTACAATGAGCAGTTCTTC.

This chain uses TRBV19 with TRBJ1-5; 7 bases are shared with TRBD1. The CDR3 spans 14 residues. Germline V gene sequence: CDR1 LNHDA, CDR2 SQIVND (reference sequence). J lost 6 bases, V lost 4 bases, and 6 bases had no gene match. The CDR3: CASSNGRGSQPQHF. In DNA, the CDR3 is TGTGCCAGTAGTAATGGCAGGGGGAGTCAGCCCCAGCATTTT. Based on the CDR3 plus reference TRBV19 and TRBJ1-5, the full variable domain is DGGITQSPKYLFRKEGQNVTLSCEQNLNHDAMYWYRQDPGQGLRLIYYSQIVNDFQKGDIAEGYSVSREKKESFPLTVTSAQKNPTAFYLCASSNGRGSQPQHFGDGTRLSIL.

The chain links TRBV5-1 to TRBJ1-4; the match to TRBD1 covers 9 bases. This CDR3 contains 15 residues. The V gene's germline CDR1 is SGHRS and CDR2 YFSETQ. V lost 0 bases and J lost 5; bases outside the gene matches: 2. The chain's CDR3 is CASSLATGGNEKLFF. In DNA form, the CDR3 reads TGCGCCAGCAGCTTGGCGACAGGGGGGAATGAAAAACTGTTTTTT.

The rearrangement joins TRBV6-6 to TRBJ2-1; D gene unclear. The CDR3 has 11 residues. CDR1 and CDR2 (germline): MNHNY, SVGAGI (reference sequence). Trimming left V 4 bases short and J 10 bases short, with 8 bases between. CDR3 DNA: TGTGCCAGCAGTTCAGGAACAGAGCAGTTCTTC. This codes for CASSSGTEQFF.

The V and J genes are TRBV29-1 and TRBJ2-3, with TRBD2 as a possible D gene (6 bases). CDR1 and CDR2 from the germline V gene are SQVTM and ANQGSEA. The V end lost 1 base, the J end lost 2 bases, and 25 bases lay between the germline ends. The CDR3 loop spans 19 amino acids. The CDR3 DNA reads TGCAGCGTTGAAGGGGGTTATGGGACTGGCCGGGGAATCACAGATACGCAGTATTTT. Amino acids: CSVEGGYGTGRGITDTQYF.

The gene calls are TRBV19 and TRBJ2-1; 10 nucleotides align to TRBD1. Germline V gene data show CDR1 as LNHDA and CDR2 as SQIVND (reference sequence). With V trimmed by 7 bases and J by 5 bases, 8 bases remained unmatched. The CDR3 runs to 15 residues. CDR3 region: CASTLGTGDHNEQFF. CDR3 DNA: TGTGCCAGTACCTTGGGGACAGGGGACCACAATGAGCAGTTCTTC.

The chain has TRBV6-1 and TRBJ2-3; 10 bases align to TRBD2. Unmatched junction bases numbered 5, after V lost 2 bases and J lost 6 bases. The CDR3 is made up of 15 amino acids. Looked up from germline, CDR1 is MNHNS and CDR2 is SASEGT. CDR3 in DNA: TGTGCCAGCAGTGAATCGAGCGGGGGGGCGGATACGCAGTATTTT. Encoded protein: CASSESSGGADTQYF.

CDR3 nucleotide sequence: TGTGCCAGCGAGGGGGCAGCCTATAATTCACCCCTCCACTTT. Its translation: CASEGAAYNSPLHF. V and J are TRBV7-9 and TRBJ1-6, with 7 bases lining up with TRBD1. Per germline, CDR1 SEHNR and CDR2 FQNEAQ (reference sequence). Trimming took 8 bases from V and 2 from J; bases not matched to a gene: 3. The CDR3 extends over 14 amino acids.

This sequence joins TRBV7-2 and TRBJ2-1, with 8 nucleotides matching TRBD2. From germline, CDR1 is SGHTA and CDR2 FQGNSA. The CDR3 runs 19 residues. The ends lost 2 bases at V and 2 bases at J; junction bases unmatched: 14. The CDR3 region is CASSLRAKSLRGAYNEQFF. DNA of the CDR3: TGTGCCAGCAGCTTACGGGCCAAGTCATTGCGGGGGGCCTACAATGAGCAGTTCTTC.

The rearrangement links TRBV11-3 to TRBJ2-3; D call uncertain. Trimming shortened V by 5 bases and J by 3 bases, and 6 bases separated the two germline ends. Per the germline V gene, CDR1 is SGHNT and CDR2 is YENEEA. The CDR3 has 12 residues. Written as DNA, the CDR3 is TGTGCCAGCAGCATACAGACAGATACGCAGTATTTT. This sequence encodes CASSIQTDTQYF.

The chain employs TRBV7-2 and TRBJ2-1; 7 bases map to TRBD2. Germline CDR1 SGHTA, CDR2 FQGNSA. This CDR3 has 17 residues. The V and J ends lost 0 bases and 0 bases, in that order; junction bases with no gene match: 5. As DNA, the CDR3 is TGTGCCAGCAGCTTAGCAGCGGGGCGACTCTCCTACAATGAGCAGTTCTTC. It specifies CASSLAAGRLSYNEQFF.

The rearrangement joins TRBV29-1 to TRBJ2-2, with TRBD1 matching 10 bases. The V gene end was trimmed by 8 bases and the J gene end by 4 bases; junction bases not matched to a gene: 4. The germline CDR1 and CDR2 sequences are SQVTM and ANQGSEA. This CDR3 spans 13 amino acids. Here the CDR3 reads CSIRTGGTGELFF. CDR3 DNA: TGCAGCATAAGGACAGGGGGCACCGGGGAGCTGTTTTTT.

The chain carries TRBV30 and TRBJ2-7; 8 bases map to TRBD2. V lost 7 bases, J lost 4 bases, and 6 bases stayed unmatched. CDR1 and CDR2 from the germline V gene are GTSNPN and SVGIG (reference sequence). CDR3 length: 12 amino acids. CDR3 residues: CASSSGGYEQYF. The CDR3 DNA sequence: TGTGCCTCCTCCTCGGGGGGGTACGAGCAGTACTTC. The complete variable domain, with remaining parts taken from reference TRBV30 and TRBJ2-7, reads SQTIHQWPATLVQPVGSPLSLECTVEGTSNPNLYWYRQAAGRGLQLLFYSVGIGQISSEVPQNLSASRPQDRQFILSSKKLLLSDSGFYLCASSSGGYEQYFGPGTRLTVT.